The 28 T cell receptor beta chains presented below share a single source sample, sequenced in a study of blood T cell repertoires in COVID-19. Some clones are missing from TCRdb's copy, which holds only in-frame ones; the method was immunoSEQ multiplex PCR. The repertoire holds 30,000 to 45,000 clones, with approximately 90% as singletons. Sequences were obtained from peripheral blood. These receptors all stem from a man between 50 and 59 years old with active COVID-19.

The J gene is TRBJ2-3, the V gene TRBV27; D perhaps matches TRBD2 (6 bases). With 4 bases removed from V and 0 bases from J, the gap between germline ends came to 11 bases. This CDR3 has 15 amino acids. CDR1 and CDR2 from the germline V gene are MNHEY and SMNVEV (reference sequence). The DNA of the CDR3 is TGTGCCAGCAGTTCCCGGGGGATAAGCACAGATACGCAGTATTTT. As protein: CASSSRGISTDTQYF.

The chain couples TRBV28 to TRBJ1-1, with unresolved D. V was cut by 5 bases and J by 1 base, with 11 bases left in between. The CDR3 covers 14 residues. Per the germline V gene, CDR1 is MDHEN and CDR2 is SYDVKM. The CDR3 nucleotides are TGTGCCAGCAGTCTTGGGGAGACGAACACTGAAGCTTTCTTT. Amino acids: CASSLGETNTEAFF.

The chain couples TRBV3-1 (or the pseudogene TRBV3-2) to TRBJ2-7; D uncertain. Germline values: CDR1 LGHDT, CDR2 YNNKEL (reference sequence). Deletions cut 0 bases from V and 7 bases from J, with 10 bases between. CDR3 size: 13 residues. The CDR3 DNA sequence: TGTGCCAGCAGCCAAGACTGGTCTCGGGAGCAGTACTTC. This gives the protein CASSQDWSREQYF.

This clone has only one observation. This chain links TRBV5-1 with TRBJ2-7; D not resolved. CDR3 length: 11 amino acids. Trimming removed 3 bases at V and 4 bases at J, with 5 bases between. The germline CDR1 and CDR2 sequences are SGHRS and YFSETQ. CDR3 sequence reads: CASSSAYEQYF. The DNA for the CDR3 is TGCGCCAGCAGCTCAGCGTACGAGCAGTACTTC.

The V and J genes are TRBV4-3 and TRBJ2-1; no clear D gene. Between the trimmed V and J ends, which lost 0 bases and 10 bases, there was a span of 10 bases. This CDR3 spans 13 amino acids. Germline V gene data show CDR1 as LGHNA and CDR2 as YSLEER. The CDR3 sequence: CASSQDVLPEQFF. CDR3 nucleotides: TGCGCCAGCAGCCAAGATGTCCTACCCGAGCAGTTCTTC.

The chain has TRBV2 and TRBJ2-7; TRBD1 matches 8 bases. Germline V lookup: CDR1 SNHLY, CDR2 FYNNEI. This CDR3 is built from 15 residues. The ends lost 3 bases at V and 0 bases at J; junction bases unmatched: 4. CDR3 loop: CASSDRTGSSYEQYF. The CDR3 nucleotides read TGTGCCAGCAGTGATAGGACAGGGAGCTCCTACGAGCAGTACTTC. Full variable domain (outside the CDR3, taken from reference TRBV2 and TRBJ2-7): EPEVTQTPSHQVTQMGQEVILRCVPISNHLYFYWYRQILGQKVEFLVSFYNNEISEKSEIFDDQFSVERPDGSNFTLKIRSTKLEDSAMYFCASSDRTGSSYEQYFGPGTRLTVT.

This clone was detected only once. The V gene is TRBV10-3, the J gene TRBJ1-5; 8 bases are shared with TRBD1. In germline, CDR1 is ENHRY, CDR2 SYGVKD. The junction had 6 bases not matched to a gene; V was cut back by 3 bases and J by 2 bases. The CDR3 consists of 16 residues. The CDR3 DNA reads TGTGCCATCAGTGATCGACCACAGGGGGGCAATCAGCCCCAGCATTTT. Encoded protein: CAISDRPQGGNQPQHF.

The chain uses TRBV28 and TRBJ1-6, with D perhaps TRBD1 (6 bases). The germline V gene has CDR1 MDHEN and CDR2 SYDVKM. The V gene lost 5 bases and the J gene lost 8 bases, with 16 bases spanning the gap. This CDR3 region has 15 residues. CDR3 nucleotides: TGTGCCAGCAGTCCTACAGGGAAAGGCGATTCACCCCTCCACTTT. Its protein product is CASSPTGKGDSPLHF.

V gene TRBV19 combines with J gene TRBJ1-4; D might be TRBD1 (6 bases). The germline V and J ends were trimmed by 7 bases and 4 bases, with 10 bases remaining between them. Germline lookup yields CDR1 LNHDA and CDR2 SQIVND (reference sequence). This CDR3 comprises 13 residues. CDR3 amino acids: CASTPDSNEKLFF. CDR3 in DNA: TGTGCCAGTACCCCGGACAGTAATGAAAAACTGTTTTTT.

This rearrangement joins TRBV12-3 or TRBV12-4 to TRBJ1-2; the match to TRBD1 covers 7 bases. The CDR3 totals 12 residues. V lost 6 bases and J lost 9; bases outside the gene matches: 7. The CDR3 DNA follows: TGTGCCAGCAGCCCGACAGGGTATCGCTACACCTTC. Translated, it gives CASSPTGYRYTF.

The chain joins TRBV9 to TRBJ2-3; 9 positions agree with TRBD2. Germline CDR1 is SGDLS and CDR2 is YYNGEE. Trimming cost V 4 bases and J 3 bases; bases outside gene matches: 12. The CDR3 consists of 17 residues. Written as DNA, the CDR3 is TGTGCCAGCAGCCCCCGCGGGGCGGGGGGGACGACAGATACGCAGTATTTT. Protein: CASSPRGAGGTTDTQYF.

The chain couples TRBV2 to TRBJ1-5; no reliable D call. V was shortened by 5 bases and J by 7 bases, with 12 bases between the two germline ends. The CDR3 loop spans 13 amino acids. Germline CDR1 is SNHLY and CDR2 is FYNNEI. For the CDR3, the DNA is TGTGCCAGCAGTAAAGAGGGAGACCAGCCCCAGCATTTT. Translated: CASSKEGDQPQHF. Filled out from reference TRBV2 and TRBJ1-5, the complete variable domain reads EPEVTQTPSHQVTQMGQEVILRCVPISNHLYFYWYRQILGQKVEFLVSFYNNEISEKSEIFDDQFSVERPDGSNFTLKIRSTKLEDSAMYFCASSKEGDQPQHFGDGTRLSIL.

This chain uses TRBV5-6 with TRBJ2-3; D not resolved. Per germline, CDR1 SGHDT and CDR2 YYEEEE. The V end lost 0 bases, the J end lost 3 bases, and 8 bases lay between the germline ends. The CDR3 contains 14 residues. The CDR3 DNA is TGTGCCAGCAGCTTGGTGAGAATTACAGATACGCAGTATTTT. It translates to CASSLVRITDTQYF. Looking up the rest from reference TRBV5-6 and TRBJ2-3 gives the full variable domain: DAGVTQSPTHLIKTRGQQVTLRCSPKSGHDTVSWYQQALGQGPQFIFQYYEEEERQRGNFPDRFSGHQFPNYSSELNVNALLLGDSALYLCASSLVRITDTQYFGPGTRLTVL.

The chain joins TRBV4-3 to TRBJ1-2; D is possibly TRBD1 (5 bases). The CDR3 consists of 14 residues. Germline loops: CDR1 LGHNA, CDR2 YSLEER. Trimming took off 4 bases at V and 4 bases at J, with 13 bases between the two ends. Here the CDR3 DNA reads TGCGCCAGCAGCCGGAATCAGGGTGGCTATGGCTACACCTTC. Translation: CASSRNQGGYGYTF.

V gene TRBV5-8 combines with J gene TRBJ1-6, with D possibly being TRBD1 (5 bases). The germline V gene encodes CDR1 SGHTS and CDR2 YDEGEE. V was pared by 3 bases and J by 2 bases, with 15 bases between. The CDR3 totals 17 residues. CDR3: CASSSSQGIAYNSPLHF. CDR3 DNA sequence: TGTGCCAGCAGCTCCTCGCAGGGTATCGCCTATAATTCACCCCTCCACTTT.

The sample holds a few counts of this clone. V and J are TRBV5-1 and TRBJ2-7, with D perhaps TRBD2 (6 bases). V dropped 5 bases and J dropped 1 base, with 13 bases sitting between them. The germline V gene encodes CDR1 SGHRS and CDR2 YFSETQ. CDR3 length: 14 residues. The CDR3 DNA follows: TGCGCCAGCAGTTTCTCCGGGAGTTCCTACGAGCAGTACTTC. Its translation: CASSFSGSSYEQYF.

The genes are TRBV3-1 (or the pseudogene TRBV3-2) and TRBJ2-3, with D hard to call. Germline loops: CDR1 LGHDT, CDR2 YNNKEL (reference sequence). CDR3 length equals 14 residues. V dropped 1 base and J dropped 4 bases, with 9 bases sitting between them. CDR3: CASSQAVTADTQYF. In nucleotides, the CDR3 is TGTGCCAGCAGCCAAGCGGTTACCGCAGATACGCAGTATTTT.

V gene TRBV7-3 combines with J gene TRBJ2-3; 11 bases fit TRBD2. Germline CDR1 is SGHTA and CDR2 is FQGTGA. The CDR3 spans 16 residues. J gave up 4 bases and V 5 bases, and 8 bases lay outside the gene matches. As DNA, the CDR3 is TGTGCCAGCAGCCCAACACTAGCGGGAGCGGCAGATACGCAGTATTTT. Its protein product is CASSPTLAGAADTQYF.

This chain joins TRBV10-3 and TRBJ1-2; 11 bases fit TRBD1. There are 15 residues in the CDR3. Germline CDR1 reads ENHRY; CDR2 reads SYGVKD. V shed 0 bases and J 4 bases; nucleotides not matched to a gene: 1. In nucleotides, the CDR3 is TGTGCCATCAGTGAGTCGGGGACAGGGGGCTATGGCTACACCTTC. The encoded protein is CAISESGTGGYGYTF.

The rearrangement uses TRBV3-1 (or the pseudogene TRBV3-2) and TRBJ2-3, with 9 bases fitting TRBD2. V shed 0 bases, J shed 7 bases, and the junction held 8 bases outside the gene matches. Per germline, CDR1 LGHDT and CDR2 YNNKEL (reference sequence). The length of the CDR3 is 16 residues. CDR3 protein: CASSQDAGGALNTQYF. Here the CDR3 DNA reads TGTGCCAGCAGCCAAGATGCGGGAGGGGCACTCAATACGCAGTATTTT.

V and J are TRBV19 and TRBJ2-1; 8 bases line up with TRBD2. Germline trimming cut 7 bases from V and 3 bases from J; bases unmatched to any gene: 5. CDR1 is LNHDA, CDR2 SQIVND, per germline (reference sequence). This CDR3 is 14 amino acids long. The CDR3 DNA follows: TGTGCCAGTAATGGGCTAGCGGGCTACAATGAGCAGTTCTTC. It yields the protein CASNGLAGYNEQFF. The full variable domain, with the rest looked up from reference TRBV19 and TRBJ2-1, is DGGITQSPKYLFRKEGQNVTLSCEQNLNHDAMYWYRQDPGQGLRLIYYSQIVNDFQKGDIAEGYSVSREKKESFPLTVTSAQKNPTAFYLCASNGLAGYNEQFFGPGTRLTVL.

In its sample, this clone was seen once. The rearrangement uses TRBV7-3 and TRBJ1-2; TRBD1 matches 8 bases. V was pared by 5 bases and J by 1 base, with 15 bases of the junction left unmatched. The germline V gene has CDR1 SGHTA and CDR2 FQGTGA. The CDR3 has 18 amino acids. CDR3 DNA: TGTGCCAGCAGCCTGCCGGACAGGGTCCGAGTCTATAACTATGGCTACACCTTC. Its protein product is CASSLPDRVRVYNYGYTF. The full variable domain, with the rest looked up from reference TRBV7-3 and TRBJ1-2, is GAGVSQTPSNKVTEKGKYVELRCDPISGHTALYWYRQSLGQGPEFLIYFQGTGAADDSGLPNDRFFAVRPEGSVSTLKIQRTERGDSAVYLCASSLPDRVRVYNYGYTFGSGTRLTVV.

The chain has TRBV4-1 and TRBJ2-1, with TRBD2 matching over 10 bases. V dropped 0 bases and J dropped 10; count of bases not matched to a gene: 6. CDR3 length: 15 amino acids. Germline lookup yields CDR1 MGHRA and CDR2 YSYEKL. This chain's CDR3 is CASSQEELAGVEQFF. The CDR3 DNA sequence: TGCGCCAGCAGCCAAGAGGAGCTAGCGGGGGTAGAGCAGTTCTTC.

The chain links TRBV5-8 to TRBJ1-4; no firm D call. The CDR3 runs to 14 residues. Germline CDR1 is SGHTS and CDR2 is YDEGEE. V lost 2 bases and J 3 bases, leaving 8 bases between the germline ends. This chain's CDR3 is CASSFDTANEKLFF. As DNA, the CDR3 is TGTGCCAGCAGCTTTGACACGGCTAATGAAAAACTGTTTTTT. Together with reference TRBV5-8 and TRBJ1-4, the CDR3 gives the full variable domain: EAGVTQSPTHLIKTRGQQATLRCSPISGHTSVYWYQQALGLGLQFLLWYDEGEERNRGNFPPRFSGRQFPNYSSELNVNALELEDSALYLCASSFDTANEKLFFGSGTQLSVL.

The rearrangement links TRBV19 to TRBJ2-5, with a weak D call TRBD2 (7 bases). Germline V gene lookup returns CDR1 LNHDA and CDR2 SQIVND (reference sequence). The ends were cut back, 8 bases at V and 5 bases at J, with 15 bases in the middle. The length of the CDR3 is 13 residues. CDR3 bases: TGTGCCAGTTCGGGGGGCCGGTGGGAGACCCAGTACTTC. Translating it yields CASSGGRWETQYF. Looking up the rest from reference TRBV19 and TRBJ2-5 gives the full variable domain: DGGITQSPKYLFRKEGQNVTLSCEQNLNHDAMYWYRQDPGQGLRLIYYSQIVNDFQKGDIAEGYSVSREKKESFPLTVTSAQKNPTAFYLCASSGGRWETQYFGPGTRLLVL.

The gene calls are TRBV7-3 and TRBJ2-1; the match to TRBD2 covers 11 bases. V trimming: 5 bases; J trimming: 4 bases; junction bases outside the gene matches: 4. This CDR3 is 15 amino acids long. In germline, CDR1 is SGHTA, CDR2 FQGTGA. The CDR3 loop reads CASSQGLAVYNEQFF. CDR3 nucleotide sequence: TGTGCCAGCAGCCAGGGACTAGCGGTGTACAATGAGCAGTTCTTC.

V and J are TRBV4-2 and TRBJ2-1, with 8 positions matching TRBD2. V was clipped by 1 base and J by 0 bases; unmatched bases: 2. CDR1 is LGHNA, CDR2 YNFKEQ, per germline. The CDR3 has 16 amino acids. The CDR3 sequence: CASSQATSGSYNEQFF. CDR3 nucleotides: TGTGCCAGCAGCCAAGCCACTAGCGGCTCCTACAATGAGCAGTTCTTC.

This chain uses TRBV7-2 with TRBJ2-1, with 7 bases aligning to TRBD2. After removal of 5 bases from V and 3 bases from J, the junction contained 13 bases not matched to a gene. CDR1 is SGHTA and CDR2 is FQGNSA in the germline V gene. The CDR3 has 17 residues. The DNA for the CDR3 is TGTGCCAGCAGCCCGGGAGTGGGCGGGGGAGACTACAATGAGCAGTTCTTC. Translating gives CASSPGVGGGDYNEQFF.